The 18 T cell receptor beta chains reported below all come from one sample, sequenced in a study of cytomegalovirus exposure and HLA in healthy donors. The protocol was immunoSEQ multiplex PCR, while the TCRdb copy is restricted to in-frame clones and leaves out a portion. The sample records 250,000 to 300,000 clones, roughly 85% being singletons. The specimen was PBMCs. Source of these receptors: a woman under 30 in good health and CMV-seronegative.

The V call is TRBV5-1, the J call TRBJ1-2; unclear D gene. The CDR3 extends over 13 amino acids. CDR1 and CDR2 (germline): SGHRS, YFSETQ. V was clipped by 2 bases and J by 4 bases, with 9 bases between them. CDR3: CASSLDGSYGYTF. In DNA form, the CDR3 reads TGCGCCAGCAGCTTAGACGGGAGCTATGGCTACACCTTC.

The rearrangement uses TRBV7-9 and TRBJ2-3; no firm D call. This CDR3 is built from 12 residues. Germline-derived CDR1 and CDR2 are SEHNR and FQNEAQ (reference sequence). V was trimmed by 5 bases and J by 2 bases, leaving 5 bases between them. For the CDR3, the DNA is TGTGCCAGCAGCCCCTACACAGATACGCAGTATTTT. It translates to CASSPYTDTQYF. Combining the CDR3 with reference TRBV7-9 and TRBJ2-3 gives the whole variable domain DTGVSQNPRHKITKRGQNVTFRCDPISEHNRLYWYRQTLGQGPEFLTYFQNEAQLEKSRLLSDRFSAERPKGSFSTLEIQRTEQGDSAMYLCASSPYTDTQYFGPGTRLTVL.

This chain joins TRBV30 and TRBJ1-3; D unclear. V was pared by 3 bases and J by 0 bases, with 12 bases between. Germline V gene sequence: CDR1 GTSNPN, CDR2 SVGIG (reference sequence). This CDR3 is built from 15 residues. CDR3 in DNA: TGTGCCTGGAGAGCGTCAGTTACCTCTGGAAACACCATATATTTT. Protein product: CAWRASVTSGNTIYF.

In its sample, this clone was seen once. This chain connects TRBV19 to TRBJ2-5; the match to TRBD1 covers 9 bases. Germline values: CDR1 LNHDA, CDR2 SQIVND (reference sequence). This CDR3 contains 15 residues. The junction had 4 bases not matched to a gene; V was cut back by 5 bases and J by 0 bases. CDR3 amino acids: CASSWDRAYQETQYF. The CDR3 DNA sequence: TGTGCCAGTAGTTGGGACAGGGCGTACCAAGAGACCCAGTACTTC.

This clone was seen ten or more times. This rearrangement joins TRBV6-6 to TRBJ1-5, with 7 bases that match TRBD1. Germline V gene data show CDR1 as MNHNY and CDR2 as SVGAGI (reference sequence). After removal of 0 bases from V and 4 bases from J, the junction contained 6 bases not matched to a gene. This CDR3 is built from 16 residues. The CDR3 sequence: CASSYSRDSLNQPQHF. The CDR3 coding sequence is TGTGCCAGCAGTTACTCGAGGGACAGCCTAAATCAGCCCCAGCATTTT.

The chain carries TRBV25-1 and TRBJ2-5; D unclear. Trimming cost V 5 bases and J 4 bases, with 11 bases left between them. This CDR3 contains 13 residues. Germline values: CDR1 MGHDK, CDR2 SYGVNS. CDR3 coding DNA: TGTGCCAGCAGTAGAGCCCCTACAGAGACCCAGTACTTC. Amino acids: CASSRAPTETQYF.

The chain recombines TRBV12-5 with TRBJ1-3; TRBD1 matches at 9 bases. V shed 5 bases, J shed 2 bases, and the junction held 4 bases outside the gene matches. The germline V gene has CDR1 LGHNT and CDR2 FRNRAP. This CDR3 is 15 amino acids long. As DNA, the CDR3 is TGTGCTAGTGGTCTACAGGGGGCGGCTGGAAACACCATATATTTT. This translates into CASGLQGAAGNTIYF.

The chain couples TRBV5-1 to TRBJ1-6, with TRBD1 identical over 11 bases. Trimming took 2 bases from V and 9 from J; bases not matched to a gene: 1. The CDR3 spans 14 residues. Germline V lookup: CDR1 SGHRS, CDR2 YFSETQ. The CDR3 spells CASSLGQGASPLHF. CDR3 sequence (DNA): TGCGCCAGCAGCTTAGGACAGGGGGCTTCACCCCTCCACTTT.

V gene TRBV7-9 combines with J gene TRBJ2-1; the match to TRBD2 covers 14 bases. Unmatched junction bases numbered 4, after V lost 5 bases and J lost 7 bases. This CDR3 spans 15 amino acids. Germline CDR1 SEHNR, CDR2 FQNEAQ (reference sequence). CDR3 sequence: CASSHRTSGRNEQFF. Here the CDR3 DNA reads TGTGCCAGCAGCCACAGGACTAGCGGGAGGAATGAGCAGTTCTTC.

CDR3 sequence reads: CASSDDRGGTGYTF. The CDR3 nucleotides read TGTGCCAGCAGTGACGACAGGGGAGGAACTGGCTACACCTTC. This rearrangement joins TRBV2 to TRBJ1-2; 8 nucleotides agree with TRBD1. V dropped 3 bases and J dropped 7; count of bases not matched to a gene: 7. The CDR3 spans 14 residues. CDR1 SNHLY and CDR2 FYNNEI come from the germline V gene.

The chain employs TRBV11-1 and TRBJ2-5; the D is unclear. V lost 3 bases and J lost 5, with 13 bases in between. The CDR3 runs to 14 residues. Germline CDR1 reads SGHAT; CDR2 reads FQDESV (reference sequence). CDR3 residues: CASSFDWVMETQYF. DNA for the CDR3: TGTGCCAGCAGCTTCGACTGGGTAATGGAGACCCAGTACTTC.

The chain uses TRBV6-4 and TRBJ1-1; 7 bases map to TRBD1. This CDR3 has 20 amino acids. With 3 bases clipped from V and 5 bases from J, the junction kept 24 bases outside the gene matches. CDR1 and CDR2 from the germline V gene are MRHNA and SNTAGT. CDR3 in DNA: TGTGCCAGCAGTGAACAGGGGAGTGTAGAGACGGGAGTAGGACGGACTGAAGCTTTCTTT. Protein sequence: CASSEQGSVETGVGRTEAFF.

CDR3 amino acids: CASSPGTGLYNYGYTF. The CDR3 region has the DNA TGTGCCAGCAGCCCTGGGACAGGGCTGTATAACTATGGCTACACCTTC. The chain employs TRBV7-9 and TRBJ1-2; TRBD1 aligns across 9 bases. CDR3 length: 16 amino acids. The J segment lost 1 base and the V segment lost 5 bases, leaving 8 bases of the junction unmatched. From germline, CDR1 is SEHNR and CDR2 FQNEAQ (reference sequence).

This clone appeared a single time. The V call is TRBV5-6, the J call TRBJ1-2; TRBD1 matches 7 bases. V was clipped by 4 bases and J by 2 bases; unmatched bases: 2. Germline assignment: CDR1 SGHDT and CDR2 YYEEEE. The CDR3 sequence is 13 residues long. CDR3 sequence (DNA): TGTGCCAGCAGCGGGACAGAGAACTATGGCTACACCTTC. This encodes CASSGTENYGYTF.

The rearrangement links TRBV7-2 to TRBJ1-6, with 7 nucleotides matching TRBD1. After removal of 5 bases from V and 17 bases from J, the junction contained 12 bases not matched to a gene. CDR1 is SGHTA, CDR2 FQGNSA, per germline. The CDR3 extends over 13 amino acids. CDR3 amino acids: CASSITTGPVFHF. The CDR3, as DNA: TGTGCCAGCAGCATAACGACAGGGCCCGTTTTCCACTTT. The whole variable domain, remainder taken from reference TRBV7-2 and TRBJ1-6, is GAGVSQSPSNKVTEKGKDVELRCDPISGHTALYWYRQSLGQGLEFLIYFQGNSAPDKSGLPSDRFSAERTGGSVSTLTIQRTQQEDSAVYLCASSITTGPVFHFGNGTRLTVT.

The chain recombines TRBV23-1 with TRBJ2-7; 10 bases line up with TRBD2. TRBV23-1 is an open reading frame whose function is uncertain. The junction had 10 bases not matched to a gene; V was cut back by 3 bases and J by 2 bases. The CDR3 extends over 17 amino acids. CDR3 DNA: TGCGCCAGCAGTCATGGAGGAGCGGGAGGGCCAGCCTACGAGCAGTACTTC. As protein: CASSHGGAGGPAYEQYF.

The genes are TRBV5-1 and TRBJ1-1, with D unresolved. In germline, CDR1 is SGHRS, CDR2 YFSETQ. The CDR3 contains 14 residues. V was cut by 2 bases and J by 5 bases, with 13 bases left in between. This CDR3 reads CASSFQNPGTEAFF. In DNA form, the CDR3 reads TGCGCCAGCAGCTTCCAGAATCCGGGGACTGAAGCTTTCTTT.

The rearrangement joins TRBV5-1 to TRBJ2-3; 10 positions agree with TRBD1. This CDR3 is built from 16 residues. The J segment lost 2 bases and the V segment lost 3 bases, leaving 6 bases of the junction unmatched. Germline values: CDR1 SGHRS, CDR2 YFSETQ. The DNA of the CDR3 is TGCGCCAGCAGCTCGGGACAGGGGACCCCCACAGATACGCAGTATTTT. It is translated as CASSSGQGTPTDTQYF.